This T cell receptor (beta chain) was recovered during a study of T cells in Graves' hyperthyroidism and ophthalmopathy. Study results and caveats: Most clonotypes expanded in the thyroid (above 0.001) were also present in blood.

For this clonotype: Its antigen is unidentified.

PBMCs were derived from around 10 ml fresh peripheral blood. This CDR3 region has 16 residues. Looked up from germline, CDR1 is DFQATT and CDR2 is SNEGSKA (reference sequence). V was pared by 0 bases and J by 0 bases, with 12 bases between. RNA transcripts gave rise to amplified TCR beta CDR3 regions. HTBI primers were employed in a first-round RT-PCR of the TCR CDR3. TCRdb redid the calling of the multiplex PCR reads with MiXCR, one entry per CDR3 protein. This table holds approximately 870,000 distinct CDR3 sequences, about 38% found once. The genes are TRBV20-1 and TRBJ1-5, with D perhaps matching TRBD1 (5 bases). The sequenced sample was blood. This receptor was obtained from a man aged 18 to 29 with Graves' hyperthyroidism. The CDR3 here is CSAREGGVGSNQPQHF. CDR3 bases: TGCAGTGCTAGAGAAGGAGGGGTCGGTAGCAATCAGCCCCAGCATTTT.